This TCR beta chain was retrieved from a study of breast tumors, draining lymph nodes, adjacent tissues. Study results and caveats: Findings are consistent with lymph node origin and intratumoral expansion of most tumor T cells. Luminal-like breast cancer showed significantly higher tumor–nontumor repertoire similarity than basal-like.

Many counts were recorded for this clonotype. Its antigen is unidentified. Axillary draining lymph nodes of breast cancer patients supplied the node samples. A single record per CDR3 protein comes from TCRdb applying MiXCR to the multiplex PCR reads. The sample gives about 300,000 distinct CDR3 sequences, roughly 30% of which show up once; around 1% is in the top ten. This CDR3 has 18 residues. In germline, CDR1 is SGHDN, CDR2 FVKESK. Trimming cost V 1 base and J 0 bases, with 15 bases left between them. The chain combines TRBV14 with TRBJ2-2, with D perhaps given as TRBD1 or TRBD2 (6 bases each). Sequenced input: axillary lymph node tissue. The TCR originated in a female donor with breast cancer. Some clones in this sample may be carry-over from other donors' samples. The CDR3 coding sequence is TGTGCCAGCAGCCAAGGAAAGGGGGGAGTATCGAACACCGGGGAGCTGTTTTTT. Amino acid sequence: CASSQGKGGVSNTGELFF.